This entry lists 11 T cell receptor beta chains sequenced from one sample in a study of cytomegalovirus exposure and HLA in healthy donors. The PCR had 60 Vbeta and 13 Jbeta primers. Only in-frame clones appear in the TCRdb table, and some are missing; sequencing was by immunoSEQ multiplex PCR. The table shows just over 95,000 clones, with under 85% occurring only once. Input material: PBMCs. The origin of the receptors is a woman aged 40 to 55 in good health and CMV-seropositive.

The chain carries TRBV2 and TRBJ1-2, with 7 positions matching TRBD1. The CDR3 contains 14 residues. Per germline, CDR1 SNHLY and CDR2 FYNNEI. With V trimmed by 4 bases and J by 8 bases, 10 bases remained unmatched. Here the CDR3 DNA reads TGTGCCAGCAGTGGGCAGGGGGTATCCGGGGGCTACACCTTC. As protein: CASSGQGVSGGYTF.

The V and J genes are TRBV5-4 and TRBJ2-7, with unresolved D. Germline loops: CDR1 SGHNT, CDR2 YYREEE (reference sequence). Trimming removed 2 bases from V and 0 bases from J, with 6 bases in between. The CDR3 is 13 residues long. Here the CDR3 reads CASSFTDSYEQYF. DNA of the CDR3: TGTGCCAGCAGCTTTACAGACTCCTACGAGCAGTACTTC.

V is TRBV5-8 and J is TRBJ2-5, with D unresolved. The V end was cut by 0 bases, the J end by 2 bases, with 14 bases between. The germline V gene encodes CDR1 SGHTS and CDR2 YDEGEE. This CDR3 region has 16 residues. CDR3 nucleotide sequence: TGTGCCAGCAGCTTGGGAGTGGCGGTAGAACAAGAGACCCAGTACTTC. Amino acids: CASSLGVAVEQETQYF.

About this clone: At one of its ends the junction is not consistent with the germline gene, which may arise from a read error. The rearrangement uses TRBV2 and TRBJ2-1, with 11 bases identical to TRBD2. This CDR3 spans 17 amino acids. Germline CDR1 SNHLY, CDR2 FYNNEI. CDR3 coding DNA: TGTGCCAGCGGTGAGACCCTCGGGACTAGCGGTTACAATGAGCAGTTCTTC. Protein product: CASGETLGTSGYNEQFF.

This clone was seen once. V gene TRBV5-1 combines with J gene TRBJ2-5; 10 nucleotides agree with TRBD1. J gave up 5 bases and V 3 bases, and 7 bases lay outside the gene matches. This CDR3 region has 15 residues. The germline V gene encodes CDR1 SGHRS and CDR2 YFSETQ. The CDR3 sequence: CASSSGTGEIETQYF. The DNA of the CDR3 is TGCGCCAGCAGCTCGGGGACAGGGGAGATCGAGACCCAGTACTTC.

This clone was detected only once. The J gene is TRBJ1-1, the V gene TRBV10-1, with 7 bases matching TRBD1. Germline assignment: CDR1 WNHNN and CDR2 SYGVQD (reference sequence). The junction had 5 bases not matched to a gene; V was cut back by 5 bases and J by 5 bases. The CDR3 contains 13 residues. The CDR3: CASSPQGQTEAFF. CDR3 sequence (DNA): TGCGCCAGCAGTCCACAGGGGCAGACTGAAGCTTTCTTT.

The chain recombines TRBV6-6 with TRBJ1-2; 7 bases align to TRBD1. V gave up 5 bases and J gave up 2 bases; unmatched junction bases: 8. From germline, CDR1 is MNHNY and CDR2 SVGAGI (reference sequence). CDR3 length: 15 amino acids. CDR3 bases: TGTGCCAGCAGTCCTCGACAGGGCACCAACTATGGCTACACCTTC. Translated, it gives CASSPRQGTNYGYTF.

CDR3 coding DNA: TGCAGCGTTAGGGGGGGTGGAGGTAGAAATGAGCAGTTCTTC. It yields the protein CSVRGGGGRNEQFF. The gene calls are TRBV29-1 and TRBJ2-1; D might be TRBD2 (7 bases). CDR3 size: 14 residues. The V end lost 5 bases, the J end lost 7 bases, and 18 bases lay between the germline ends. The V gene's germline CDR1 is SQVTM and CDR2 ANQGSEA.

The V and J genes are TRBV7-9 and TRBJ2-7; a possible D gene is TRBD1 (6 bases). The germline V and J ends were trimmed by 5 bases and 0 bases, with 23 bases remaining between them. The CDR3 runs to 18 residues. The germline gives CDR1 SEHNR, CDR2 FQNEAQ (reference sequence). CDR3 residues: CASSPPTGSREGSYEQYF. The CDR3 DNA follows: TGTGCCAGCAGCCCACCCACAGGGTCCCGCGAGGGCTCCTACGAGCAGTACTTC.

The chain combines TRBV19 with TRBJ2-7; 9 bases are a match to TRBD2. V lost 5 bases to trimming and J lost 6 bases; unmatched junction nucleotides: 8. The CDR3 is 14 amino acids. Germline V lookup: CDR1 LNHDA, CDR2 SQIVND (reference sequence). In DNA form, the CDR3 reads TGTGCCAGTAGTCCCGCTAGCGGGGCCATCGAGCAGTACTTC. Its protein product is CASSPASGAIEQYF.

The chain couples TRBV27 to TRBJ1-1, with D perhaps matching TRBD1 (5 bases). Germline assignment: CDR1 MNHEY and CDR2 SMNVEV (reference sequence). V was cut by 7 bases and J by 3 bases, with 21 bases left in between. CDR3 size: 16 residues. The CDR3 coding sequence is TGTGCCAGCAAATCTTATACGTGGGGGGAATACACTGAAGCTTTCTTT. Amino acids: CASKSYTWGEYTEAFF.